The rows below give T cell receptor beta chains drawn from one sample of a study of beta chain features in type 1 diabetes. This table comes from immunoSEQ multiplex PCR, and its TCRdb copy is limited to in-frame clones, with some not included. The table has under 950,000 clones, roughly 15% seen once. Sequenced: naive CD4+ T cells from blood. Source of these receptors: a woman younger than 30 in good health. The CDR3 runs from the conserved cysteine through the conserved F or W. Fields, in order: clone size, D gene, V gene, J gene, CDR3 protein, CDR3 DNA. The D gene is left open where the match is weak. Not every row has a clone size; where given, it reads once, few, many or a size class.

clone_size: few; d_call: .; v_call: TRBV5-4; j_call: TRBJ2-5; cdr3_aa: CASSLDLAPQETQYF; cdr3_nt: TGTGCCAGCAGCTTGGACTTGGCGCCCCAAGAGACCCAGTACTTC
clone_size: .; d_call: .; v_call: TRBV29-1; j_call: TRBJ1-3; cdr3_aa: CSVVDGFVGNTIYF; cdr3_nt: TGCAGCGTTGTCGACGGGTTTGTTGGAAACACCATATATTTT
clone_size: .; d_call: .; v_call: TRBV7-2; j_call: TRBJ2-2; cdr3_aa: CASSFIPGELFF; cdr3_nt: TGTGCCAGCAGCTTTATCCCCGGGGAGCTGTTTTTT
clone_size: .; d_call: .; v_call: TRBV18; j_call: TRBJ2-1; cdr3_aa: CASSPPGSYNEQFF; cdr3_nt: TGTGCCAGCTCACCTCCGGGATCCTACAATGAGCAGTTCTTC
clone_size: .; d_call: TRBD2; v_call: TRBV6-6; j_call: TRBJ2-7; cdr3_aa: CASSYASGRFDEQYF; cdr3_nt: TGTGCCAGCAGTTACGCTAGCGGGAGATTCGACGAGCAGTACTTC
clone_size: few; d_call: TRBD2; v_call: TRBV10-3; j_call: TRBJ2-2; cdr3_aa: CAISPGLAGKGYTGELFF; cdr3_nt: TGTGCCATCAGTCCGGGACTAGCGGGAAAGGGTTACACCGGGGAGCTGTTTTTT
clone_size: few; d_call: TRBD2; v_call: TRBV18; j_call: TRBJ2-5; cdr3_aa: CASSPLAGSETQYF; cdr3_nt: TGTGCCAGCTCACCACTAGCGGGTTCAGAGACCCAGTACTTC
clone_size: .; d_call: TRBD2; v_call: TRBV15; j_call: TRBJ2-7; cdr3_aa: CATSRGTSGGYEQYF; cdr3_nt: TGTGCCACCAGCAGGGGGACTAGCGGTGGCTACGAGCAGTACTTC
clone_size: .; d_call: .; v_call: TRBV23-1; j_call: TRBJ2-7; cdr3_aa: CASSRGQSCSYEQYF; cdr3_nt: TGCGCCAGCAGTCGTGGACAGTCCTGCTCCTACGAGCAGTACTTC
clone_size: few; d_call: TRBD1; v_call: TRBV5-1; j_call: TRBJ2-5; cdr3_aa: CASSSGQGNQETQYF; cdr3_nt: TGCGCCAGCAGCTCAGGACAGGGAAACCAAGAGACCCAGTACTTC
clone_size: .; d_call: TRBD1; v_call: TRBV6-5; j_call: TRBJ2-5; cdr3_aa: CASSTYRGETQYF; cdr3_nt: TGTGCCAGCAGTACCTACAGGGGGGAGACCCAGTACTTC
clone_size: few; d_call: .; v_call: TRBV5-1; j_call: TRBJ2-1; cdr3_aa: CASSFRRDSDEQFF; cdr3_nt: TGCGCCAGCAGCTTTCGACGAGATAGTGATGAGCAGTTCTTC
clone_size: .; d_call: .; v_call: TRBV5-1; j_call: TRBJ2-3; cdr3_aa: CASSLSRDSDTQYF; cdr3_nt: TGCGCCAGCAGCTTGTCCCGGGATTCAGATACGCAGTATTTT
clone_size: few; d_call: TRBD1; v_call: TRBV6-6; j_call: TRBJ2-7; cdr3_aa: CASSYSLTGEYEQYF; cdr3_nt: TGTGCCAGCAGTTACTCGTTAACAGGGGAGTACGAGCAGTACTTC
clone_size: few; d_call: .; v_call: TRBV10-3; j_call: TRBJ2-5; cdr3_aa: CAISGEAFRETQYF; cdr3_nt: TGTGCCATCAGTGGGGAGGCGTTTAGGGAGACCCAGTACTTC
clone_size: .; d_call: .; v_call: TRBV7-6; j_call: TRBJ1-1; cdr3_aa: CASSTQRNTEAFF; cdr3_nt: TGTGCCAGCAGTACACAGAGGAACACTGAAGCTTTCTTT
clone_size: .; d_call: TRBD2; v_call: TRBV27; j_call: TRBJ2-3; cdr3_aa: CASRREVTDTQYF; cdr3_nt: TGTGCCAGCAGGCGGGAGGTAACAGATACGCAGTATTTT
clone_size: .; d_call: TRBD1; v_call: TRBV7-9; j_call: TRBJ1-2; cdr3_aa: CASSLGDRGKDTF; cdr3_nt: TGTGCCAGCAGCTTAGGGGACAGGGGAAAGGACACCTTC
clone_size: few; d_call: .; v_call: TRBV7-8; j_call: TRBJ2-1; cdr3_aa: CASSPTRGRGFF; cdr3_nt: TGTGCCAGCAGCCCAACTAGGGGTCGTGGGTTCTTC
clone_size: few; d_call: .; v_call: TRBV7-9; j_call: TRBJ2-3; cdr3_aa: CASSLFAEAGTQYF; cdr3_nt: TGTGCCAGCAGCTTATTTGCTGAAGCCGGTACGCAGTATTTT
clone_size: .; d_call: .; v_call: TRBV10-3; j_call: TRBJ2-5; cdr3_aa: CAISGGEGDTQYF; cdr3_nt: TGTGCCATCAGTGGCGGGGAGGGGGACACCCAGTACTTC
clone_size: .; d_call: TRBD2; v_call: TRBV7-6; j_call: TRBJ2-5; cdr3_aa: CASSLRAGGDETQYF; cdr3_nt: TGTGCCAGCAGCTTAAGAGCGGGAGGGGACGAGACCCAGTACTTC
clone_size: .; d_call: .; v_call: TRBV4-2; j_call: TRBJ2-3; cdr3_aa: CASSQDIGTTADTQYF; cdr3_nt: TGTGCCAGCAGCCAAGATATTGGCACAACTGCGGATACGCAGTATTTT
clone_size: .; d_call: TRBD2; v_call: TRBV6-5; j_call: TRBJ2-3; cdr3_aa: CASSNPGLAQYF; cdr3_nt: TGTGCCAGCAGTAACCCGGGACTAGCACAGTATTTT
clone_size: few; d_call: .; v_call: TRBV4-2; j_call: TRBJ1-3; cdr3_aa: CASSQDVAVSGNTIYF; cdr3_nt: TGTGCCAGCAGCCAAGATGTGGCAGTCTCTGGAAACACCATATATTTT
clone_size: .; d_call: .; v_call: TRBV5-1; j_call: TRBJ2-5; cdr3_aa: CASSLDFQETQYF; cdr3_nt: TGCGCCAGCAGCTTGGATTTCCAAGAGACCCAGTACTTC
clone_size: few; d_call: .; v_call: TRBV5-6; j_call: TRBJ1-5; cdr3_aa: CASSSGGYQPQHF; cdr3_nt: TGTGCCAGCAGCTCGGGGGGGTATCAGCCCCAGCATTTT
clone_size: .; d_call: .; v_call: TRBV5-4; j_call: TRBJ2-1; cdr3_aa: CASSSPVRGYNEQFF; cdr3_nt: TGTGCCAGCAGCTCCCCAGTCAGGGGATACAATGAGCAGTTCTTC
clone_size: few; d_call: .; v_call: TRBV20-1; j_call: TRBJ2-3; cdr3_aa: CSALLADTQYF; cdr3_nt: TGCAGTGCTCTACTAGCAGATACGCAGTATTTT
clone_size: .; d_call: .; v_call: TRBV23-1; j_call: TRBJ1-5; cdr3_aa: CASSQPGFSEIGDNQPQHF; cdr3_nt: TGCGCCAGCAGTCAACCGGGCTTCAGCGAGATTGGGGACAATCAGCCCCAGCATTTT
clone_size: .; d_call: TRBD1; v_call: TRBV7-9; j_call: TRBJ2-7; cdr3_aa: CASRRPGQGYEQYF; cdr3_nt: TGTGCCAGCAGGCGCCCGGGACAGGGTTACGAGCAGTACTTC
clone_size: .; d_call: .; v_call: TRBV23-1; j_call: TRBJ2-7; cdr3_aa: CASSHLTVPRGYEQYF; cdr3_nt: TGCGCCAGCAGTCACCTGACAGTTCCGAGAGGGTACGAGCAGTACTTC
clone_size: .; d_call: .; v_call: TRBV7-2; j_call: TRBJ1-2; cdr3_aa: CASTGEYYGYTF; cdr3_nt: TGTGCCAGCACTGGGGAATACTATGGCTACACCTTC
clone_size: .; d_call: TRBD1; v_call: TRBV6-5; j_call: TRBJ1-5; cdr3_aa: CASRETGGLFQPQHF; cdr3_nt: TGTGCCAGCAGAGAAACAGGGGGCCTCTTTCAGCCCCAGCATTTT
clone_size: .; d_call: .; v_call: TRBV7-3; j_call: TRBJ1-1; cdr3_aa: CASSLVGARNTEAFF; cdr3_nt: TGTGCCAGCAGCCTTGTAGGGGCGCGGAACACTGAAGCTTTCTTT
clone_size: few; d_call: .; v_call: TRBV6-1; j_call: TRBJ2-5; cdr3_aa: CASTFGETQYF; cdr3_nt: TGTGCCAGCACGTTTGGGGAGACCCAGTACTTC
clone_size: few; d_call: TRBD1; v_call: TRBV14; j_call: TRBJ2-5; cdr3_aa: CASSHRRTGGLGETQYF; cdr3_nt: TGTGCCAGCAGTCATCGGAGGACAGGGGGCCTGGGAGAGACCCAGTACTTC
clone_size: .; d_call: TRBD1; v_call: TRBV5-1; j_call: TRBJ2-7; cdr3_aa: CASSFLQGSREQYF; cdr3_nt: TGCGCCAGCAGCTTTTTACAGGGGAGTCGCGAGCAGTACTTC
clone_size: few; d_call: TRBD1; v_call: TRBV11-2; j_call: TRBJ2-3; cdr3_aa: CASSFGTGSTDTQYF; cdr3_nt: TGTGCCAGCAGCTTCGGGACAGGAAGCACAGATACGCAGTATTTT
clone_size: few; d_call: TRBD2; v_call: TRBV9; j_call: TRBJ2-2; cdr3_aa: CASSSGRQREYTGELFF; cdr3_nt: TGTGCCAGCAGCTCTGGCCGTCAGCGGGAGTACACCGGGGAGCTGTTTTTT
clone_size: .; d_call: .; v_call: TRBV19; j_call: TRBJ1-1; cdr3_aa: CASSPWGEDEAFF; cdr3_nt: TGTGCCAGTAGTCCTTGGGGGGAGGATGAAGCTTTCTTT
clone_size: .; d_call: TRBD1; v_call: TRBV25-1; j_call: TRBJ2-1; cdr3_aa: CASSEGQSSYNEQFF; cdr3_nt: TGTGCCAGCAGTGAGGGACAGAGCTCCTACAATGAGCAGTTCTTC
clone_size: .; d_call: .; v_call: TRBV5-1; j_call: TRBJ2-1; cdr3_aa: CASTPLGLADNEQFF; cdr3_nt: TGCGCCAGCACCCCTCTTGGGCTAGCAGACAATGAGCAGTTCTTC
clone_size: .; d_call: .; v_call: TRBV28; j_call: TRBJ2-4; cdr3_aa: CASSSGRGPTPYF; cdr3_nt: TGTGCCAGCAGTTCCGGCAGGGGCCCTACACCGTACTTC
clone_size: few; d_call: TRBD1; v_call: TRBV6-1; j_call: TRBJ1-2; cdr3_aa: CASRRDRLNYGYTF; cdr3_nt: TGTGCCAGCCGGAGGGACAGGCTGAACTATGGCTACACCTTC
clone_size: .; d_call: .; v_call: TRBV25-1; j_call: TRBJ2-7; cdr3_aa: CASSGSPSYEQYF; cdr3_nt: TGTGCCAGCAGTGGGTCCCCATCCTACGAGCAGTACTTC
clone_size: few; d_call: .; v_call: TRBV2; j_call: TRBJ2-4; cdr3_aa: CASSFDPTGAKNIQYF; cdr3_nt: TGTGCCAGCAGTTTCGACCCCACAGGGGCCAAAAACATTCAGTACTTC
clone_size: .; d_call: TRBD1; v_call: TRBV11-2; j_call: TRBJ2-6; cdr3_aa: CASSLITGGSGANVLTF; cdr3_nt: TGTGCCAGCAGCTTAATAACAGGGGGCTCTGGGGCCAACGTCCTGACTTTC
clone_size: few; d_call: TRBD1; v_call: TRBV7-3; j_call: TRBJ2-7; cdr3_aa: CASSAQGGNEQYF; cdr3_nt: TGTGCCAGCAGCGCACAGGGGGGCAACGAGCAGTACTTC
clone_size: .; d_call: .; v_call: TRBV27; j_call: TRBJ1-1; cdr3_aa: CASSLRGGQAFF; cdr3_nt: TGTGCCAGCAGCCTGCGCGGGGGCCAGGCTTTCTTT
clone_size: few; d_call: .; v_call: TRBV7-2; j_call: TRBJ1-2; cdr3_aa: CASSHRTVPWGYTF; cdr3_nt: TGTGCCAGCAGCCATCGGACAGTTCCTTGGGGCTACACCTTC